The 27 T cell receptor beta chains in this list originate from one sample, sequenced in a study of T cells in Graves' hyperthyroidism and ophthalmopathy. TCR beta CDR3 regions were amplified from RNA transcripts. HTBI primers were the set used in a first-round RT-PCR of the TCR CDR3. MiXCR was run by TCRdb on the multiplex PCR reads, yielding one entry per CDR3 protein. The sample records fewer than 800,000 distinct CDR3 sequences, 16% being singletons. The specimen was blood. These receptors all come from a man aged 18 to 30 with Graves' hyperthyroidism.

The chain is built from TRBV20-1 and TRBJ2-7, with 7 bases lining up with TRBD2. This CDR3 is built from 14 residues. Trimming at V came to 3 bases and at J to 1 base, leaving 6 bases not matched to a gene. Germline V gene lookup returns CDR1 DFQATT and CDR2 SNEGSKA (reference sequence). The CDR3 DNA reads TGCAGTGCTAGTCGCCTAGCGGATTCCTACGAGCAGTACTTC. Its protein product is CSASRLADSYEQYF.

The chain has TRBV29-1 and TRBJ1-2; D is possibly TRBD1 (6 bases). With 7 bases removed from V and 4 bases from J, the gap between germline ends came to 16 bases. This CDR3 has 13 residues. The germline gives CDR1 SQVTM, CDR2 ANQGSEA. Written as DNA, the CDR3 is TGCAGCGATCTAAACAGGGATTCCTATGGCTACACCTTC. This translates into CSDLNRDSYGYTF.

This clonotype was counted at least ten times. The chain joins TRBV3-1 to TRBJ1-5; D gene uncertain. The CDR3 covers 13 residues. The V end lost 5 bases, the J end lost 4 bases, and 9 bases lay between the germline ends. Per the germline V gene, CDR1 is LGHDT and CDR2 is YNNKEL (reference sequence). CDR3 sequence: CASSSLGNQPQHF. The CDR3 DNA is TGTGCCAGCAGCTCCCTGGGAAATCAGCCCCAGCATTTT.

The genes are TRBV9 and TRBJ2-3, with 7 bases fitting TRBD2. With V trimmed by 0 bases and J by 7 bases, 11 bases remained unmatched. The CDR3 spans 16 residues. The germline CDR1 and CDR2 sequences are SGDLS and YYNGEE. The CDR3 bases are TGTGCCAGCAGCGTAGAACCCAGCGGGATGAGACATACGCAGTATTTT. Protein: CASSVEPSGMRHTQYF.

Of note for this clonotype: This sequence may be a read error, since a much larger clone differs from it by one base. In this CDR3 the conserved last residue, phenylalanine or tryptophan, is missing, so a read error is likely. This chain links TRBV12-3 or TRBV12-4 with TRBJ2-5; D uncertain. The CDR3 runs to 15 residues. Trimming cost V 7 bases and J 1 base, with 16 bases left between them. CDR3 DNA sequence: TGTGCCAGCAAGTACAGACCCTCCTCCCAAGAGACCCAGTACTCC. Translated: CASKYRPSSQETQYS.

Ten or more counts support this clonotype. V and J are TRBV20-1 and TRBJ1-2, with 7 positions matching TRBD1. The CDR3 totals 13 residues. With 5 bases clipped from V and 2 bases from J, the junction kept 5 bases outside the gene matches. The germline V gene encodes CDR1 DFQATT and CDR2 SNEGSKA (reference sequence). The CDR3: CSALDRVNYGYTF. The DNA of the CDR3 is TGCAGTGCTCTAGACAGGGTGAACTATGGCTACACCTTC.

The V call is TRBV11-2, the J call TRBJ2-5, with D tentatively TRBD2 (7 bases). Trimming removed 4 bases at V and 4 bases at J, with 19 bases between. Germline assignment: CDR1 SGHAT and CDR2 FQNNGV. There are 16 residues in the CDR3. The CDR3 here is CASSSRGQGGGETQYF. CDR3 in DNA: TGTGCCAGCAGCTCCCGGGGGCAGGGAGGGGGAGAGACCCAGTACTTC.

This chain links TRBV5-1 with TRBJ2-7; TRBD1 matches 7 bases. In germline, CDR1 is SGHRS, CDR2 YFSETQ. Trimming at V came to 4 bases and at J to 4 bases, leaving 5 bases not matched to a gene. The CDR3 length is 13 residues. CDR3 in amino acids: CASSADRRYEQYF. The CDR3 coding sequence is TGCGCCAGCAGCGCGGACAGGAGGTACGAGCAGTACTTC.

This clonotype was counted many times. The chain combines TRBV7-2 with TRBJ2-7, with 7 bases fitting TRBD1. V shed 3 bases, J shed 3 bases, and the junction held 8 bases outside the gene matches. The germline V gene encodes CDR1 SGHTA and CDR2 FQGNSA. This CDR3 region has 15 residues. CDR3 region: CASSFTHGTVYEQYF. The CDR3 DNA is TGTGCCAGCAGCTTCACTCATGGGACAGTCTACGAGCAGTACTTC.

There are a few counts of this clonotype. The chain couples TRBV27 to TRBJ2-3; TRBD1 might be the D (5 bases). TRBJ1-5 explains the end of the DNA better; the J call may be wrong. The CDR3 totals 17 residues. Germline V lookup: CDR1 MNHEY, CDR2 SMNVEV (reference sequence). The CDR3 is CASSFTGTSGRLNTQHF. The CDR3 DNA is TGTGCCAGCAGTTTCACCGGGACTAGCGGGAGACTTAATACGCAGCATTTT.

The chain carries TRBV30 and TRBJ1-2; D uncertain. The CDR3 has 11 amino acids. Germline V CDR1 and CDR2: GTSNPN, SVGIG (reference sequence). The V end was cut by 2 bases, the J end by 13 bases, with 14 bases between. CDR3: CAWSYEDVITF. The CDR3 bases are TGTGCCTGGAGTTATGAGGATGTCATCACCTTC.

This clonotype has a count of ten or more. The rearrangement links TRBV18 to TRBJ2-1, with 9 bases aligning to TRBD2. The CDR3 sequence is 16 residues long. Per the germline V gene, CDR1 is KGHSH and CDR2 is LQKENI. The junction had 7 bases not matched to a gene; V was cut back by 0 bases and J by 7 bases. For the CDR3, the DNA is TGTGCCAGCTCACCACCGGGACTAGCTCGTCGTAATGAGCAGTTCTTC. It is translated as CASSPPGLARRNEQFF.

This chain's CDR3 is CAWRQVAGNTIYF. The CDR3 DNA is TGTGCCTGGCGACAGGTCGCTGGAAACACCATATATTTT. The rearrangement uses TRBV30 and TRBJ1-3; possibly TRBD1 for D (6 bases). Germline loops: CDR1 GTSNPN, CDR2 SVGIG (reference sequence). Trimming took off 5 bases at V and 2 bases at J, with 10 bases between the two ends. This CDR3 region has 13 residues.

DNA of the CDR3: TGTGCCAGCAGTCCCCCGGCCAGGAGGGAGACCCAGTACTTC. Translation gives CASSPPARRETQYF. The chain is built from TRBV7-9 and TRBJ2-5; D may be TRBD2 (5 bases). V gave up 6 bases and J gave up 5 bases, with 16 bases separating them. Germline V gene lookup returns CDR1 SEHNR and CDR2 FQNEAQ (reference sequence). This CDR3 spans 14 amino acids.

This clonotype was recorded at least ten times. The chain has TRBV12-3 or TRBV12-4 and TRBJ2-3, with 8 bases fitting TRBD2. J gave up 0 bases and V 6 bases, and 11 bases lay outside the gene matches. The CDR3 contains 17 residues. As DNA, the CDR3 is TGTGCCAGCAGCCCCAGAGCGGGGGAGAGGAGCACAGATACGCAGTATTTT. It is translated as CASSPRAGERSTDTQYF.

This clonotype was seen repeatedly, ten times or more. The J gene is TRBJ2-7, the V gene TRBV12-3 or TRBV12-4; a weak D match, TRBD1 (6 bases). V was clipped by 6 bases and J by 2 bases, with 11 bases between them. CDR3 length: 13 amino acids. The CDR3 nucleotides are TGTGCCAGCAGGCGCACAGGGACCTACGAGCAGTACTTC. Translation: CASRRTGTYEQYF.

The CDR3 coding sequence is TGTGCCAGCAGCTCCGGAGGGGTAGGGTCGATCTACGAGCAGTACTTC. As protein: CASSSGGVGSIYEQYF. The chain has TRBV5-4 and TRBJ2-7; D may be TRBD2 (6 bases). Deletions cut 3 bases from V and 3 bases from J, with 19 bases between. In germline, CDR1 is SGHNT, CDR2 YYREEE (reference sequence). CDR3 length equals 16 residues.

In its sample, this clonotype was seen many times. The chain joins TRBV25-1 to TRBJ2-3; 12 bases agree with TRBD2. V lost 3 bases, J lost 3 bases, and 1 base stayed unmatched. Per the germline V gene, CDR1 is MGHDK and CDR2 is SYGVNS. The CDR3 loop spans 15 amino acids. DNA for the CDR3: TGTGCCAGCAGTGAGACTAGCGGGAGTACAGATACGCAGTATTTT. Amino acid sequence: CASSETSGSTDTQYF.

Only a few counts were recorded for this clonotype. The chain is built from TRBV5-1 and TRBJ1-1; no clear D. Trimming removed 0 bases from V and 4 bases from J, with 10 bases in between. The CDR3 is 14 amino acids. CDR1 is SGHRS and CDR2 is YFSETQ in the germline V gene. CDR3 DNA sequence: TGCGCCAGCAGCTTGGTTTTTGGTGGCACTGAAGCTTTCTTT. It encodes CASSLVFGGTEAFF.

The CDR3 spells CSARGGWNQPQHF. DNA of the CDR3: TGCAGTGCTAGAGGCGGATGGAATCAGCCCCAGCATTTT. The V call is TRBV20-1, the J call TRBJ1-5, with D unresolved. The germline CDR1 and CDR2 sequences are DFQATT and SNEGSKA (reference sequence). The CDR3 loop spans 13 amino acids. Trimming took off 1 base at V and 4 bases at J, with 8 bases between the two ends.

Many counts were recorded for this clonotype. The V gene is TRBV18, the J gene TRBJ2-7; the D is unclear. The germline V and J ends were trimmed by 3 bases and 6 bases, with 15 bases remaining between them. The germline CDR1 and CDR2 sequences are KGHSH and LQKENI. CDR3 length: 14 residues. The CDR3 sequence: CASSPAVRQVEQYF. Here the CDR3 DNA reads TGTGCCAGCTCACCCGCTGTCCGGCAGGTCGAGCAGTACTTC.

This clonotype was recorded at least ten times. The chain has TRBV6-2 or TRBV6-3 and TRBJ2-2, with 10 bases lining up with TRBD2. This CDR3 is built from 17 residues. The V gene end was trimmed by 0 bases and the J gene end by 2 bases; junction bases not matched to a gene: 3. CDR1 is MNHEY and CDR2 is SVGEGT in the germline V gene. The CDR3 region is CASSYSGLALNTGELFF. The CDR3 DNA follows: TGTGCCAGCAGTTACTCGGGACTAGCGCTAAACACCGGGGAGCTGTTTTTT.

This clonotype was seen repeatedly, ten times or more. V is TRBV11-3 and J is TRBJ1-1; 7 nucleotides line up with TRBD1. CDR3 length: 15 amino acids. Per the germline V gene, CDR1 is SGHNT and CDR2 is YENEEA. V was clipped by 3 bases and J by 5 bases; unmatched bases: 9. The CDR3 bases are TGTGCCAGCAGCTTTCAGGGACAGCGAACGACTGAAGCTTTCTTT. It translates to CASSFQGQRTTEAFF.

The chain combines TRBV6-1 with TRBJ2-4; D gene ambiguous. Germline values: CDR1 MNHNS, CDR2 SASEGT. The V end was cut by 5 bases, the J end by 3 bases, with 8 bases between. CDR3 size: 13 residues. CDR3: CASSSLGKNIQYF. In DNA, the CDR3 is TGTGCCAGCAGTTCTCTCGGCAAAAACATTCAGTACTTC.

This chain uses TRBV20-1 with TRBJ1-1, with D possibly matching TRBD1 (5 bases). This CDR3 contains 12 residues. V shed 6 bases and J shed 2 bases, with 10 bases lying between them. The V gene's germline CDR1 is DFQATT and CDR2 SNEGSKA (reference sequence). The CDR3 DNA follows: TGCAGTGCGACCGGGGGAAACACTGAAGCTTTCTTT. This sequence encodes CSATGGNTEAFF.

There are many counts of this clonotype. The chain links TRBV20-1 to TRBJ2-5; TRBD2 aligns across 8 bases. Germline CDR1 reads DFQATT; CDR2 reads SNEGSKA (reference sequence). There are 15 residues in the CDR3. J was trimmed by 4 bases and V by 3 bases; bases with no gene match: 10. The CDR3 DNA is TGCAGTGCTAGGACGGCTAGCGGGTGGGGAGAGACCCAGTACTTC. Its protein is CSARTASGWGETQYF.

This clonotype was counted only a few times. The genes are TRBV28 and TRBJ2-3; maybe TRBD1 (5 bases). Trimming took off 4 bases at V and 2 bases at J, with 16 bases between the two ends. CDR3 length equals 16 residues. Germline V gene lookup returns CDR1 MDHEN and CDR2 SYDVKM. The CDR3 bases are TGTGCCAGCAGTTCCCCCTTTGGGGCACCCACAGATACGCAGTATTTT. It specifies CASSSPFGAPTDTQYF.